This paragraph reports one TCR beta chain. Its antigen is not identified. The data derive from a study of cytomegalovirus exposure and HLA in healthy donors. Study-wide results and limits: CMV serostatus alone was available as immune exposure information. Later, an analysis showed that TCR beta chains associated with HLA were more clonally expanded than others that were equally common.

Germline CDR1 reads MDHEN; CDR2 reads SYDVKM. The CDR3 loop spans 16 amino acids. V dropped 7 bases and J dropped 0; count of bases not matched to a gene: 5. The PCR made use of 60 Vbeta and 13 Jbeta primers. Using immunoSEQ multiplex PCR, the repertoire was profiled, and TCRdb retains in-frame clones only, with some absent. The table lists 90,000 to 130,000 clones, over 65% of them singletons. The TCR comes from a man aged 30 to 39 in good health and CMV-seropositive. The specimen was PBMCs. The rearrangement joins TRBV28 to TRBJ2-6; 8 bases are shared with TRBD2. CDR3 residues: CASNSGASSGANVLTF. As DNA, the CDR3 is TGTGCCAGCAATAGCGGGGCCAGCTCTGGGGCCAACGTCCTGACTTTC.